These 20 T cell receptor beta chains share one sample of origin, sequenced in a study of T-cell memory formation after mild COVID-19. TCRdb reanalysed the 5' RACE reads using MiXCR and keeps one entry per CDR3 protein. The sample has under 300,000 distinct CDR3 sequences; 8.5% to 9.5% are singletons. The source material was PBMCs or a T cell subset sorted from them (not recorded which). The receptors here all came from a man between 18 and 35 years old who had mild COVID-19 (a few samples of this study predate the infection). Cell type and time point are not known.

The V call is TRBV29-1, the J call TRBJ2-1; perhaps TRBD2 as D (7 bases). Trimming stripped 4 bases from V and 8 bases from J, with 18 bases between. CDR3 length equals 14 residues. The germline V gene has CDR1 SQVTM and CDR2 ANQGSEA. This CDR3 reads CSVGGGLERDEQFF. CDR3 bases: TGCAGCGTTGGGGGGGGGCTGGAGAGGGATGAGCAGTTCTTC.

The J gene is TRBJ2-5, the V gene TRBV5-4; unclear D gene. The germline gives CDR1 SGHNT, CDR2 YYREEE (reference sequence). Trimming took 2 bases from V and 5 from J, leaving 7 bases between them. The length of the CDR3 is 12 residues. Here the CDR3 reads CASSFQQETQYF. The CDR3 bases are TGTGCCAGCAGCTTCCAGCAGGAGACCCAGTACTTC.

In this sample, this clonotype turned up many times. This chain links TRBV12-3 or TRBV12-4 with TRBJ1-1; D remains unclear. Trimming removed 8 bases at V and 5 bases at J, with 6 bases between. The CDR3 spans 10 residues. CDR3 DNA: TGTGCCAGCCGCATAACTGAAGCTTTCTTT. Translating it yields CASRITEAFF.

The DNA of the CDR3 is TGTGCCACCAGCAGAGGGGGTTCGGATAGCAATCAGCCCCAGCATTTT. It translates to CATSRGGSDSNQPQHF. The chain carries TRBV15 and TRBJ1-5, with D unclear. The germline CDR1 and CDR2 sequences are LNHNV and YYDKDF (reference sequence). Deletions cut 1 base from V and 0 bases from J, with 10 bases between. The CDR3 loop spans 16 amino acids.

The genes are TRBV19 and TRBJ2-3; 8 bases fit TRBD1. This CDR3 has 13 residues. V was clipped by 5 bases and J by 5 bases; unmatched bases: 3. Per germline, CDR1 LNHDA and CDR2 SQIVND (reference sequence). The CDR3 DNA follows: TGTGCCAGTAGTCAGGGGGCTCAAGATACGCAGTATTTT. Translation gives CASSQGAQDTQYF.

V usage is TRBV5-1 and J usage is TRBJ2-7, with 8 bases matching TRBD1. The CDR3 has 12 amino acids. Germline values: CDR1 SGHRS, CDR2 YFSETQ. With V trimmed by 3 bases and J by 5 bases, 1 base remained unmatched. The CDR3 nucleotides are TGCGCCAGCAGCTGGACAGGGCACGAGCAGTACTTC. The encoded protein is CASSWTGHEQYF.

The CDR3 coding sequence is TGTGCCAGCAGCCGATGGACAGCTGATGAGCAGTTCTTC. Protein sequence: CASSRWTADEQFF. The chain joins TRBV7-2 to TRBJ2-1; the D gene is possibly TRBD1 (6 bases). The germline V gene has CDR1 SGHTA and CDR2 FQGNSA. Trimming cost V 5 bases and J 8 bases, with 13 bases left between them. This CDR3 is built from 13 residues.

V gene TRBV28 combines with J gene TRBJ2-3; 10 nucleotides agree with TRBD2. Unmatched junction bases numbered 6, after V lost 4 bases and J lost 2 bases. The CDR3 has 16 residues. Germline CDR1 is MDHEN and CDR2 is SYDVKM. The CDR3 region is CASSSPAGGDTDTQYF. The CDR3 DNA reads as TGTGCCAGCAGTTCCCCAGCGGGGGGGGACACAGATACGCAGTATTTT. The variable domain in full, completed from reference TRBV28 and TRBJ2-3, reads DVKVTQSSRYLVKRTGEKVFLECVQDMDHENMFWYRQDPGLGLRLIYFSYDVKMKEKGDIPEGYSVSREKKERFSLILESASTNQTSMYLCASSSPAGGDTDTQYFGPGTRLTVL.

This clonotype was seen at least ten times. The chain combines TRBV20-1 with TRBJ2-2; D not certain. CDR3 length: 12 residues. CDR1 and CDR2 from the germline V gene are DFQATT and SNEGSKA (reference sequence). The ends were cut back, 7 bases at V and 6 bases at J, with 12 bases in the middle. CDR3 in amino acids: CSVQRNAGELFF. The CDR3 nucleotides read TGCAGTGTACAGAGAAACGCCGGGGAGCTGTTTTTT.

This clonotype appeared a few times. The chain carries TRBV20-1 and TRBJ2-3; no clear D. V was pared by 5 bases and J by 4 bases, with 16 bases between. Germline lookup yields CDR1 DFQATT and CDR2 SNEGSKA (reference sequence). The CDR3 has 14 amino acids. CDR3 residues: CSARRFGWPDTQYF. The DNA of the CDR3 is TGCAGTGCTCGACGGTTCGGGTGGCCAGATACGCAGTATTTT.

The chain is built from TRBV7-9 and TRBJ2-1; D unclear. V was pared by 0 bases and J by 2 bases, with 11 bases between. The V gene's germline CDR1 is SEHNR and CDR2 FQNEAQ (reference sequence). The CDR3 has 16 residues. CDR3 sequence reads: CASSLAGIRPYNEQFF. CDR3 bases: TGTGCCAGCAGCTTAGCGGGGATCCGCCCCTACAATGAGCAGTTCTTC.

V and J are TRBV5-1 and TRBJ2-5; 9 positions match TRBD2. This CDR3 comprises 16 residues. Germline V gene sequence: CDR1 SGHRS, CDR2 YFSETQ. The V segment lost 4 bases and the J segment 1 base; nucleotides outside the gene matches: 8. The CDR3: CASSNRGLALQETQYF. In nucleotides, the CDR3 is TGCGCCAGCAGCAACCGTGGACTAGCGCTCCAAGAGACCCAGTACTTC.

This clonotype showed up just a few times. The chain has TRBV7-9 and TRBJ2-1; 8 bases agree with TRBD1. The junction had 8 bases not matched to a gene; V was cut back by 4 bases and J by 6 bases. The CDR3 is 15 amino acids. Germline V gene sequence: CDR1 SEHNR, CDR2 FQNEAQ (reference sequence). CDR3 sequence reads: CASSSLPTGGNEQFF. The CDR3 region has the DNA TGTGCCAGCAGCTCGCTCCCCACAGGGGGCAATGAGCAGTTCTTC. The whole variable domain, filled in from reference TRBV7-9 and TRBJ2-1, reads DTGVSQNPRHKITKRGQNVTFRCDPISEHNRLYWYRQTLGQGPEFLTYFQNEAQLEKSRLLSDRFSAERPKGSFSTLEIQRTEQGDSAMYLCASSSLPTGGNEQFFGPGTRLTVL.

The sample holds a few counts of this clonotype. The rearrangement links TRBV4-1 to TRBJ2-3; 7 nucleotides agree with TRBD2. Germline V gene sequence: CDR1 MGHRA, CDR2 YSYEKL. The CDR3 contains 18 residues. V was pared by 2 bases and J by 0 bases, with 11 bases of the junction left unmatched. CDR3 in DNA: TGCGCCAGCAGCCAACCTGGGGAGGGGCGGACCAGCACAGATACGCAGTATTTT. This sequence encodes CASSQPGEGRTSTDTQYF.

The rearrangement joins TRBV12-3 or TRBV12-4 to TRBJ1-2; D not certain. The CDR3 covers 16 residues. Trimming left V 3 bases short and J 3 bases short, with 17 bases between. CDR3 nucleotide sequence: TGTGCCAGCAGTTTCGAGGGAAGGGCGAGGGACTATGGCTACACCTTC. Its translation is CASSFEGRARDYGYTF.

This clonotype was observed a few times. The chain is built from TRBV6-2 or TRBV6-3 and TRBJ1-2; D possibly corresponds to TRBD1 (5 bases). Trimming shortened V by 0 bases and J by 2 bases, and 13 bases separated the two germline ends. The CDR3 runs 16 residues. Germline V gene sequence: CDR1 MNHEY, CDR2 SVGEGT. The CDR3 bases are TGTGCCAGCAGTTACTCGGGGCAGGGACCCAACTATGGCTACACCTTC. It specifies CASSYSGQGPNYGYTF.

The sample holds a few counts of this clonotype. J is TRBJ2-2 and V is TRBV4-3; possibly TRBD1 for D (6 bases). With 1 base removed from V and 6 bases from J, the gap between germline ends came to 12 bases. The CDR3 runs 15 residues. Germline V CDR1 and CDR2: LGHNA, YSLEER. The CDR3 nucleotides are TGCGCCAGCAGCCAAGCCGGGACAATATCCGGGGAGCTGTTTTTT. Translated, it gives CASSQAGTISGELFF.

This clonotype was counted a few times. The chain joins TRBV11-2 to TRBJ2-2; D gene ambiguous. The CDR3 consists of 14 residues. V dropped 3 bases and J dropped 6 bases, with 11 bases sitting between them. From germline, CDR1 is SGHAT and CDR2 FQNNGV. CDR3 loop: CASSFGPMAGELFF. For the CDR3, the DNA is TGTGCCAGCAGCTTCGGACCCATGGCCGGGGAGCTGTTTTTT.

Here the CDR3 DNA reads TGCGCCAGCAGCCAAGATGGGGTAGGGGGGACCCAGTACTTC. Translating it yields CASSQDGVGGTQYF. The rearrangement joins TRBV4-1 to TRBJ2-5, with D possibly TRBD1 on 6 matching bases. Trimming stripped 0 bases from V and 7 bases from J, with 12 bases between. Germline CDR1 reads MGHRA; CDR2 reads YSYEKL. CDR3 length equals 14 residues.

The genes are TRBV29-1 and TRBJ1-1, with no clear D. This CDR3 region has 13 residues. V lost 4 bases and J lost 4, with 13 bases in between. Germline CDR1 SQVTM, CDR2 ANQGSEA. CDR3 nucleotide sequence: TGCAGCGTTGGGGGTTTCAGCGTCACTGAAGCTTTCTTT. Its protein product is CSVGGFSVTEAFF.